This T cell receptor (beta chain) was identified in a study of beta chain features in type 1 diabetes. The sequenced template was cDNA made from the entire isolated RNA. The assay was immunoSEQ multiplex PCR, and TCRdb's table has in-frame clones only and misses some. This table has about half a million clones, 25% to 35% appearing once. Looked up from germline, CDR1 is MGHDK and CDR2 is SYGVNS. V was shortened by 4 bases and J by 4 bases, with 11 bases between the two germline ends. The CDR3 totals 13 residues. The V gene is TRBV25-1, the J gene TRBJ2-7; D is perhaps TRBD1 (5 bases). The TCR comes from a man younger than 30 in good health. The sequencing sample was made of naive CD4+ T cells from blood. CDR3 in amino acids: CASSAQGKYEQYF. The CDR3 nucleotides read TGTGCCAGCAGTGCCCAGGGAAAGTACGAGCAGTACTTC.